This T cell receptor (beta chain) was identified during a study of spatial heterogeneity in lung cancer (dated by TCRdb to about 2019). Regarding the study in general: Samples were obtained from approximately 72 patients with early-stage, untreated non-small cell lung cancer from the lung TRACERx cohort. Follow-up PBMC samples were sequenced whenever the samples were available, and the median time to follow-up was around 2 years after resection. Beta-chain transcripts were consistently detected in greater numbers than alpha-chain transcripts, which likely reflected higher beta-chain transcript abundance. In the raw uncorrected reads, each unique combination of TCR and UMI appeared on average more than ten times. In non-small cell lung cancer, the study made a quantitative comparison of TCR alpha and beta repertoires among multiple tumor regions, matched nontumor lung and blood. Nonsynonymous mutation counts, determined by whole-exome sequencing of tumor tissue, were related to TCR repertoire features. Both alpha and beta chains were TCR-sequenced in samples taken at surgery, namely 220 tumor regions, fewer than 85 matched nontumor lung samples and around 53 PBMC samples. Study-level results and caveats: Only 14 to 15 patients were included in the comparisons of baseline and follow-up blood repertoires. Confirming at a functional level the hypothesis that regional TCRs recognize regional mutations was considered to require additional single-cell paired TCR alpha and beta sequencing. Ubiquitous expanded tumor TCRs showed up in blood more often at tumor resection than at routine follow-up.

The time point label here, explained by the study, means: blood at routine non-recurrence follow-up after resection. Without any cell sorting, TCR sequencing was performed on whole RNA extracted either from tumor and nontumor lung tissue or from cryopreserved PBMC samples. Only patients with enough RNA available from two or more tumor regions were chosen for TCR sequencing. Library creation used 5' RACE. Sequencing used a NextSeq 500. To allow correction of PCR and sequencing errors, the TCR library protocol tagged every TCR cDNA molecule with a unique molecular identifier. Regarding the original processing steps: Decombinator tools were used for TCR identification, UMI-based error correction and CDR3 extraction. Expanded TCRs were defined as those above a frequency of 2 per 1,000, corresponding to the top 1% of the tumor frequency distribution. Rényi diversity was computed with the R vegan package after subsampling each repertoire 100 times to 5,000 TCRs. To build CDR3 similarity networks, amino acid triplet string-kernel similarity was used, and CDR3s were connected when their pairwise similarity was above 0.82. TCRdb itself trimmed the public reads at Q25 with fastp, ran MiXCR and retained productive beta chains. Rows merge per CDR3 protein into single entries with the most common DNA and genes. Here the V and J calls rest on TCRdb's processing, not on the authors' analysis. This sample is represented by roughly 120,000 distinct CDR3 sequences; 12% of them were singletons. Of the sample, roughly 15% falls within the top ten clones.

Ten or more counts support this clonotype. This receptor's antigen is unknown. Base qualities are not recorded, but no much larger clone differs from it by a single base. The germline V gene (reference sequence) sets CDR1 to DFQATT and CDR2 to SNEGSKA. V is cut by 5 bases and J by 2 bases, and the space between the germline ends is 12 bases. From the cysteine through the phenylalanine, the CDR3 covers 13 amino acids. Only the CDR3 region is kept as DNA, spanning 39 bases read in frame from base 1. This TCR was recovered from a male donor with early-stage non-small cell lung cancer. The sequencing here drew on PBMCs, taken at follow-up. The sequence joins TRBV20-1 to TRBJ1-2; TRBD1 is a weak D gene call, 5 bases matching. The sequenced DNA: TGCAGTGCTCCATACAGGCTAAACTATGGCTACACCTTC. The encoded protein is CSAPYRLNYGYTF.